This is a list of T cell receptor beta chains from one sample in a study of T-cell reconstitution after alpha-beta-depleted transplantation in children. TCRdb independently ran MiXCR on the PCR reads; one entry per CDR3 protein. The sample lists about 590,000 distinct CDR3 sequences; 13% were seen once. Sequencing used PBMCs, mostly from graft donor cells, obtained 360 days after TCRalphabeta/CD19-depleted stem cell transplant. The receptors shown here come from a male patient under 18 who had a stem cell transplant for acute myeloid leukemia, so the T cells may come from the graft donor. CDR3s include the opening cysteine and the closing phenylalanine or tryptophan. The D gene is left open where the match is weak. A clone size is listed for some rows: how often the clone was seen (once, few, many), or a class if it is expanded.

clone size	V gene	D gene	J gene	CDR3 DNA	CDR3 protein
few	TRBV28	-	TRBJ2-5	TGTGCCAGCAGTTGGACAGTTGGAGAGACCCAGTACTTC	CASSWTVGETQYF
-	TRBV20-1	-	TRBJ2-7	TGCAGTGCCCAAACCTGGCGGGTAAGCTCCTACGAGCAGTACTTC	CSAQTWRVSSYEQYF
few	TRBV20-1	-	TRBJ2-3	TGCAGTGCCAAGGCGGGACTGTACACAGATACGCAGTATTTT	CSAKAGLYTDTQYF
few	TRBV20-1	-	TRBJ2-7	TGCAGTGCTAGTCACAGGGTGGGCTCCTACGAGCAGTACTTC	CSASHRVGSYEQYF
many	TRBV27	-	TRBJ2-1	TGTGCCAGCAGTCACCCCCGGGGGAGCTCCTACAATGAGCAGTTCTTC	CASSHPRGSSYNEQFF
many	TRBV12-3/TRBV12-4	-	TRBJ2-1	TGTGCCAGCAGGGCAGGGGCAGACTGGCATGAGCAGTTCTTC	CASRAGADWHEQFF
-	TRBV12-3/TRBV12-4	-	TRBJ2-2	TGTGCCAGCAGTTTACCTAGCGTGAACACCGGGGAGCTGTTTTTT	CASSLPSVNTGELFF
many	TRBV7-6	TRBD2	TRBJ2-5	TGTGCCAGCAGCGTACTAGCGAATGAAGAGACCCAGTACTTC	CASSVLANEETQYF
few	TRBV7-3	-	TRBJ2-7	TGTGCCAGCAGCTTATACAGGGAACACGAGCAGTACTTC	CASSLYREHEQYF
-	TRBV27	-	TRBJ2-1	TGTGCCACCGGGCCGAGCTCCTACAATGAGCAGTTCTTC	CATGPSSYNEQFF
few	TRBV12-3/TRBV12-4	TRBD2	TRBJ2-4	TGTGCCAGCAGTCCCCTTTTGCCGGCGGGGGGGTTAGCCAAAAACATTCAGTACTTC	CASSPLLPAGGLAKNIQYF
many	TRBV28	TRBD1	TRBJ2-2	TGTGCCAGCAGTTTAGACAGGGGAGACACCGGGGAGCTGTTTTTT	CASSLDRGDTGELFF